This TCR beta chain was observed in a study of blood T cell repertoires in COVID-19. At the level of the study: COVID-19 samples collected from the United States, Italy and Spain covered acute and convalescent phases. Sample material is recorded as cDNA or gDNA derived from T cells, B-cell-depleted T cells, or PBMCs.

As handled by the study authors: Nucleated cell number was recorded as an estimate derived from reference gene primer amplification. Method: immunoSEQ multiplex PCR; TCRdb's copy keeps in-frame clones and lacks some. V and J calls and clone size are copied from that table; D and trimming were computed from the DNA. The sample lists under 300,000 clones; roughly 81% were seen once. Sequenced: peripheral blood. The receptor was derived from a man aged 50 to 59 with acute or convalescent COVID-19.

Here the CDR3 DNA reads TGTGCCAGCAGCTTAGAAGGACTAGCGGGGTTGAACGAGCAGTACTTC. It encodes CASSLEGLAGLNEQYF. V usage is TRBV7-6 and J usage is TRBJ2-7; 12 positions match TRBD2. Germline CDR1 SGHVS, CDR2 FNYEAQ. The V and J ends lost 1 base and 5 bases, in that order; junction bases with no gene match: 6. CDR3 length: 16 amino acids.